These 11 T cell receptor beta chains share one sample of origin, sequenced in a study of T-cell memory formation after mild COVID-19 (dated by TCRdb to the early 2020s). Library method: 5' RACE. The sequencing machine was an Illumina NovaSeq 6000. TCRdb ran its own pipeline on the public reads, namely fastp trimming at Q25 and MiXCR clone calling, and kept in-frame beta chains. Rows merge per CDR3 protein into single entries with the most common DNA and genes. The sample table holds under 700,000 distinct CDR3 sequences, of which around 21% were seen once. About 12% of the sample is taken by the ten largest. The specimen was PBMCs or a T cell subset sorted from them (not recorded which). The origin of the receptors is an adult woman who had mild COVID-19 (a few samples of this study predate the infection). The sample titles of this study are shuffled in the database, so cell type and time point are left out; the donor was told from shared clones.

The chain joins TRBV6-5 to TRBJ1-4; D gene unclear. The CDR3 has 15 residues. Germline CDR1 MNHEY, CDR2 SVGAGI. The V end was cut by 6 bases, the J end by 8 bases, with 19 bases between. Written as DNA, the CDR3 is TGTGCCAGCAGCCCCAACTCAGACGTCGGGGAAAAACTGTTTTTT. Translation: CASSPNSDVGEKLFF.

The sample holds many counts of this clonotype. This chain links TRBV27 with TRBJ2-7; 14 positions agree with TRBD2. This CDR3 has 14 amino acids. Germline V gene sequence: CDR1 MNHEY, CDR2 SMNVEV (reference sequence). The V and J ends lost 6 bases and 6 bases, in that order; junction bases with no gene match: 4. The CDR3 DNA sequence: TGTGCCAGCAGGGGACTAGCGGGAGTTCCCGAGCAGTACTTC. It yields the protein CASRGLAGVPEQYF.

This clonotype was detected a few times. V usage is TRBV5-1 and J usage is TRBJ2-3; no clear D. Trimming took off 1 base at V and 0 bases at J, with 9 bases between the two ends. The CDR3 spans 15 residues. Per the germline V gene, CDR1 is SGHRS and CDR2 is YFSETQ. In nucleotides, the CDR3 is TGCGCCAGCAGCTTGACAGACCCTAGCACAGATACGCAGTATTTT. Its translation is CASSLTDPSTDTQYF. Supplemented by reference TRBV5-1 and TRBJ2-3, the full variable domain reads KAGVTQTPRYLIKTRGQQVTLSCSPISGHRSVSWYQQTPGQGLQFLFEYFSETQRNKGNFPGRFSGRQFSNSRSEMNVSTLELGDSALYLCASSLTDPSTDTQYFGPGTRLTVL.

The chain joins TRBV24-1 to TRBJ2-4, with 8 bases fitting TRBD1. Unmatched junction bases numbered 10, after V lost 4 bases and J lost 9 bases. The CDR3 has 15 residues. Germline values: CDR1 KGHDR, CDR2 SFDVKD. Written as DNA, the CDR3 is TGTGCCACCAGTGAGCCGAGACAGGGGTCCCTCATTCAGTACTTC. Its protein is CATSEPRQGSLIQYF.

J is TRBJ2-6 and V is TRBV20-1; D gene ambiguous. The V end was cut by 2 bases, the J end by 1 base, with 3 bases between. From germline, CDR1 is DFQATT and CDR2 SNEGSKA (reference sequence). CDR3 size: 13 residues. Here the CDR3 reads CSARRSGANVLTF. The CDR3 DNA follows: TGCAGTGCTAGAAGGTCTGGGGCCAACGTCCTGACTTTC.

This clonotype showed up just a few times. The chain uses TRBV6-5 and TRBJ1-6; a possible D gene is TRBD1 (6 bases). V was shortened by 3 bases and J by 8 bases, with 14 bases between the two germline ends. Germline CDR1 MNHEY, CDR2 SVGAGI. This CDR3 has 15 residues. CDR3 DNA: TGTGCCAGCAGTTATACCGGACAGCCGGATTCACCCCTCCACTTT. The encoded protein is CASSYTGQPDSPLHF.

The V call is TRBV20-1, the J call TRBJ1-1, with D perhaps matching TRBD1 (5 bases). Trimming took off 1 base at V and 2 bases at J, with 17 bases between the two ends. The CDR3 consists of 16 residues. CDR1 is DFQATT, CDR2 SNEGSKA, per germline (reference sequence). The CDR3 DNA reads TGCAGTGCTAGAGTGGATGGGACCCTTAGTAACACTGAAGCTTTCTTT. It yields the protein CSARVDGTLSNTEAFF.

This clonotype was detected a few times. The V call is TRBV11-2, the J call TRBJ2-3, with 9 bases aligning to TRBD1. The germline gives CDR1 SGHAT, CDR2 FQNNGV. V shed 5 bases and J 7 bases; nucleotides not matched to a gene: 16. This CDR3 spans 17 amino acids. In nucleotides, the CDR3 is TGTGCCAGCAGCGCTAAATTCCCGGGACAGGGATTACATACGCAGTATTTT. It yields the protein CASSAKFPGQGLHTQYF.

This clonotype showed up just a few times. The chain recombines TRBV12-3 or TRBV12-4 with TRBJ2-1, with a possible D match to TRBD2 (5 bases). With 0 bases removed from V and 5 bases from J, the gap between germline ends came to 11 bases. This CDR3 region has 15 residues. The CDR3 DNA reads as TGTGCCAGCAGTTTAGCGCTGGGAGCCAACAATGAGCAGTTCTTC. As protein: CASSLALGANNEQFF.

The chain joins TRBV2 to TRBJ1-6; D gene ambiguous. Trimming took 4 bases from V and 7 from J, leaving 11 bases between them. Germline-derived CDR1 and CDR2 are SNHLY and FYNNEI. CDR3 length: 14 residues. CDR3 sequence: CASSARSKNSPLHF. The CDR3 nucleotides are TGTGCCAGCAGTGCCAGAAGCAAAAATTCACCCCTCCACTTT.

The gene calls are TRBV21-1 and TRBJ2-7; TRBD2, the D gene given by the table, was not confirmed from the DNA. TRBV21-1 is a documented pseudogene. CDR3 length equals 14 residues. The CDR3 sequence: CAQGRDRGSYEQYF. Here the CDR3 DNA reads TGTGCCCAAGGGAGGGACAGGGGATCCTACGAGCAGTACTTC.